This T cell receptor beta chain was recorded in a study of T cells in narcolepsy. Study-level background: Healthy controls were enrolled alongside patients with narcolepsy type 1 or type 2. General study points: Reportedly, autoreactive clonotypes were serially detected in patients' blood but not controls'. Autoreactive clone sequences were missing from some blood memory CD4+ repertoires. HCRT-specific and TRIB2-specific autoreactive clonotypes appeared among same-patient CSF and blood CD4+ clonotypes.

This CDR3 comprises 16 residues. V lost 4 bases and J lost 4; bases outside the gene matches: 12. Germline V gene lookup returns CDR1 MDHEN and CDR2 SYDVKM. Concerning this clone itself: Its antigen is unknown.

Assay used: immunoSEQ multiplex PCR; TCRdb lists only in-frame clones, some missing. The sample shows tens of thousands of clones, 75% to 90% of them seen only once. This sequence joins TRBV28 and TRBJ2-7; TRBD2 matches at 8 bases. The clonotype comes from a human donor with narcolepsy. Sequences were obtained from CD45RA- memory CD4+ T cells from PBMCs. CDR3 in amino acids: CASSSPWGSGTYEQYF. The CDR3 DNA reads TGTGCCAGCAGTTCCCCCTGGGGTAGCGGGACTTACGAGCAGTACTTC.